This entry is about one T cell receptor beta chain. The antigen remains unidentified. The study made its TCR cDNA through 5'RACE template switching. That step introduced a universal primer site along with UMIs. TCRdb called the 5' RACE reads again in MiXCR, with one record for every CDR3 protein. The sample yields about 630,000 distinct CDR3 sequences, about 12% seen once. In germline, CDR1 is SGHVS, CDR2 FQNEAQ. The length of the CDR3 is 15 residues. V lost 4 bases and J lost 2, with 14 bases in between. The sample originates from a study of T cells after yellow fever vaccination. The study, taken as a whole, reports: Abundant clonotypes (contaminants from the bulk population) could be present in FACS-sorted repertoires. There was a small share of clonotypes that showed up in both the CD4 and CD8 compartments. The study re-detected most primary-vaccination clones after the booster (about 96% CD4, 88% CD8).

Sequencing was performed on PBMCs, taken on the day of the yellow fever booster vaccination. The receptor comes from a man aged 25 to 45 who received the YFV17D yellow fever vaccine. The gene calls are TRBV7-8 and TRBJ1-1; D remains unclear. The CDR3: CASSSPTRLNTEAFF. The DNA for the CDR3 is TGTGCCAGCAGCTCCCCCACCCGATTAAACACTGAAGCTTTCTTT.